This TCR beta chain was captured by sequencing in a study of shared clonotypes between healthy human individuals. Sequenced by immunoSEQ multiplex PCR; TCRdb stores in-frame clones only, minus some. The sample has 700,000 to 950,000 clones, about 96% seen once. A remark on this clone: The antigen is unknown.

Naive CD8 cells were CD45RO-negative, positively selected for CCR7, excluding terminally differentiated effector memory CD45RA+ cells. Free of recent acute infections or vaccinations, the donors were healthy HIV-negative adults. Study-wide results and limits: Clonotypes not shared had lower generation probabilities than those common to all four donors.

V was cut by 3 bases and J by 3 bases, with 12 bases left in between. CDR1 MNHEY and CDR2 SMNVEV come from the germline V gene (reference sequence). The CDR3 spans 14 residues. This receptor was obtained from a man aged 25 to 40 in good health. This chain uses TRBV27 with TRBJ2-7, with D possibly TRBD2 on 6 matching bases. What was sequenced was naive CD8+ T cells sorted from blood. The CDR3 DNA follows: TGTGCCAGCAGTTTGACGGGAGAATACTACGAGCAGTACTTC. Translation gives CASSLTGEYYEQYF.